The 22 T cell receptor beta chains below were found in one sample sequenced in a study of blood T cell repertoires in COVID-19. The method was immunoSEQ multiplex PCR; TCRdb's version includes in-frame clones alone and lacks a portion of them. The profile shows a few hundred thousand clones, 70% to 90% of them singletons. The sequenced material came from PBMCs or T cells enriched from blood (not recorded which). Receptor source: a man aged 40-49 years who had recovered from COVID-19.

The rearrangement uses TRBV6-2 or TRBV6-3 and TRBJ2-5; 7 nucleotides align to TRBD1. Germline V gene sequence: CDR1 MNHEY, CDR2 SVGEGT. V was pared by 5 bases and J by 6 bases, with 6 bases of the junction left unmatched. The CDR3 contains 13 residues. CDR3 sequence reads: CASSVGGAKTQYF. The DNA for the CDR3 is TGTGCCAGCAGTGTAGGGGGCGCGAAGACCCAGTACTTC.

J is TRBJ1-2 and V is TRBV6-2 or TRBV6-3, with a weak D call TRBD1 (5 bases). The germline CDR1 and CDR2 sequences are MNHEY and SVGEGT. The CDR3 spans 12 residues. V was clipped by 3 bases and J by 6 bases, with 8 bases between them. CDR3 protein: CASSYRGDGYTF. As DNA, the CDR3 is TGTGCCAGCAGTTATCGGGGGGATGGCTACACCTTC.

The chain recombines TRBV5-4 with TRBJ1-4; D gene unclear. Germline V gene lookup returns CDR1 SGHNT and CDR2 YYREEE (reference sequence). Trimming took 0 bases from V and 5 from J, leaving 11 bases between them. The CDR3 runs to 15 residues. The CDR3 sequence: CASSLALGGNEKLFF. The CDR3 DNA is TGTGCCAGCAGCTTGGCCCTCGGCGGCAATGAAAAACTGTTTTTT.

This clone was picked up a small number of times. The CDR3 reads CASTRDNSYEQYF. The CDR3 coding sequence is TGCGCCAGCACCCGGGACAACTCCTACGAGCAGTACTTC. This chain uses TRBV5-1 with TRBJ2-7; weak D call: TRBD1 (6 bases). Germline values: CDR1 SGHRS, CDR2 YFSETQ. Between the trimmed V and J ends, which lost 6 bases and 0 bases, there was a span of 10 bases. This CDR3 has 13 residues.

The chain uses TRBV12-5 and TRBJ1-1; D might be TRBD1 (5 bases). The CDR3 extends over 16 amino acids. V lost 8 bases to trimming and J lost 2 bases, with 21 bases between them. CDR1 LGHNT and CDR2 FRNRAP come from the germline V gene. In nucleotides, the CDR3 is TGTGCTAGTTCGATGGGGGGAAAGACCCGTAACACTGAAGCTTTCTTT. Its translation is CASSMGGKTRNTEAFF.

This clone was observed a handful of times. The chain is built from TRBV27 and TRBJ2-4; 8 bases align to TRBD2. The CDR3 is 13 amino acids. After removal of 3 bases from V and 6 bases from J, the junction contained 1 base not matched to a gene. Germline CDR1 MNHEY, CDR2 SMNVEV (reference sequence). CDR3 amino acids: CASSFSGRNIQYF. In nucleotides, the CDR3 is TGTGCCAGCAGTTTCAGCGGGAGAAACATTCAGTACTTC.

The V gene is TRBV19, the J gene TRBJ2-5; 7 bases fit TRBD2. The CDR3 runs 13 residues. Germline CDR1 LNHDA, CDR2 SQIVND (reference sequence). The J segment lost 5 bases and the V segment lost 6 bases, leaving 6 bases of the junction unmatched. The CDR3 sequence: CASRGGRSETQYF. CDR3 DNA: TGTGCCAGTAGAGGCGGGAGAAGTGAGACCCAGTACTTC.

This chain connects TRBV3-1 (or the pseudogene TRBV3-2) to TRBJ1-4; maybe TRBD1 (5 bases). The V and J ends lost 1 base and 8 bases respectively, with 14 bases between them. Per germline, CDR1 LGHDT and CDR2 YNNKEL (reference sequence). The CDR3 loop spans 15 amino acids. The CDR3 sequence: CASSQGPGVGEKLFF. CDR3 DNA sequence: TGTGCCAGCAGCCAAGGCCCGGGGGTCGGAGAAAAACTGTTTTTT.

The chain is built from TRBV27 and TRBJ1-6; D is perhaps TRBD1 (6 bases). With 2 bases removed from V and 6 bases from J, the gap between germline ends came to 17 bases. Germline V gene data show CDR1 as MNHEY and CDR2 as SMNVEV (reference sequence). The CDR3 is 17 amino acids. CDR3 loop: CASSLKLSGQINSPLHF. The CDR3 nucleotides are TGTGCCAGCAGTTTAAAGCTATCGGGACAAATTAATTCACCCCTCCACTTT.

The V and J genes are TRBV9 and TRBJ1-5; 7 positions match TRBD1. CDR3 length: 14 amino acids. CDR1 is SGDLS and CDR2 is YYNGEE in the germline V gene. Losses at the gene ends were 4 bases for V and 3 bases for J; bases not matched to a gene: 4. The CDR3 DNA reads as TGTGCCAGCAGCACACAGGGGAACAATCAGCCCCAGCATTTT. Its translation is CASSTQGNNQPQHF. Using reference TRBV9 and TRBJ1-5 for the parts outside the CDR3, the full variable domain is DSGVTQTPKHLITATGQRVTLRCSPRSGDLSVYWYQQSLDQGLQFLIQYYNGEERAKGNILERFSAQQFPDLHSELNLSSLELGDSALYFCASSTQGNNQPQHFGDGTRLSIL.

The chain combines TRBV14 with TRBJ2-4, with D perhaps TRBD2 (6 bases). The CDR3 sequence is 15 residues long. The V gene lost 4 bases and the J gene lost 3 bases, with 13 bases spanning the gap. Germline loops: CDR1 SGHDN, CDR2 FVKESK. Written as DNA, the CDR3 is TGTGCCAGCAGCCTCGCCCACGGGGGCAAAAACATTCAGTACTTC. The encoded protein is CASSLAHGGKNIQYF.

The V call is TRBV9, the J call TRBJ2-7, with D possibly being TRBD2 (7 bases). There are 15 residues in the CDR3. The germline V gene has CDR1 SGDLS and CDR2 YYNGEE. The germline V and J ends were trimmed by 3 bases and 2 bases, with 15 bases remaining between them. The CDR3 reads CASSGGGGTPYEQYF. CDR3 nucleotide sequence: TGTGCCAGCAGCGGAGGGGGGGGGACCCCCTACGAGCAGTACTTC. Variable domain in full (rest from reference TRBV9 and TRBJ2-7): DSGVTQTPKHLITATGQRVTLRCSPRSGDLSVYWYQQSLDQGLQFLIQYYNGEERAKGNILERFSAQQFPDLHSELNLSSLELGDSALYFCASSGGGGTPYEQYFGPGTRLTVT.

As to this clone: The junction departs from germline at one end; a sequencing error may be responsible. V gene TRBV2 combines with J gene TRBJ1-2; D is perhaps TRBD1 (5 bases). This CDR3 is 13 amino acids long. CDR1 is SNHLY and CDR2 is FYNNEI in the germline V gene. The CDR3 sequence is CASSGGAKYGYTF. CDR3 coding DNA: TGTGCCAGTAGTGGGGGAGCGAAGTATGGCTACACCTTC.

This chain joins TRBV5-5 and TRBJ2-1; TRBD1 is a possible D gene (5 bases). This CDR3 is 13 amino acids long. CDR1 and CDR2 (germline): SGHKS, YYEKEE (reference sequence). The V and J ends lost 2 bases and 8 bases respectively, with 11 bases between them. CDR3 nucleotide sequence: TGTGCCAGCAGCTTACAGGTGGGCCATGAGCAGTTCTTC. Protein product: CASSLQVGHEQFF. Based on the CDR3 plus reference TRBV5-5 and TRBJ2-1, the full variable domain is DAGVTQSPTHLIKTRGQQVTLRCSPISGHKSVSWYQQVLGQGPQFIFQYYEKEERGRGNFPDRFSARQFPNYSSELNVNALLLGDSALYLCASSLQVGHEQFFGPGTRLTVL.

The gene calls are TRBV19 and TRBJ2-3; 10 bases line up with TRBD2. The CDR3 loop spans 14 amino acids. Germline-derived CDR1 and CDR2 are LNHDA and SQIVND (reference sequence). V was clipped by 4 bases and J by 4 bases; unmatched bases: 2. The CDR3 loop reads CASSTSGRADTQYF. The CDR3, as DNA: TGTGCCAGTAGTACCAGCGGGAGGGCAGATACGCAGTATTTT.

This chain joins TRBV18 and TRBJ2-5; no reliable D call. The CDR3 loop spans 13 amino acids. V dropped 0 bases and J dropped 1 base, with 3 bases sitting between them. The V gene's germline CDR1 is KGHSH and CDR2 LQKENI. This chain's CDR3 is CASSPPAQETQYF. CDR3 bases: TGTGCCAGCTCACCACCGGCCCAAGAGACCCAGTACTTC.

The V gene is TRBV18, the J gene TRBJ2-2; D uncertain. This CDR3 spans 15 amino acids. Between the trimmed V and J ends, which lost 2 bases and 6 bases, there was a span of 13 bases. The germline CDR1 and CDR2 sequences are KGHSH and LQKENI. CDR3 in DNA: TGTGCCAGCTCACCAGCCGACTTGACCCCCGGGGAGCTGTTTTTT. Protein product: CASSPADLTPGELFF.

The chain couples TRBV2 to TRBJ2-1, with D unclear. The CDR3 has 15 residues. Trimming took 2 bases from V and 2 from J, leaving 10 bases between them. Germline V CDR1 and CDR2: SNHLY, FYNNEI. The DNA for the CDR3 is TGTGCCAGCAGTGAATGGCAGGCCGCCTACAATGAGCAGTTCTTC. Protein sequence: CASSEWQAAYNEQFF.

This clone has a single count. The chain recombines TRBV6-2 or TRBV6-3 with TRBJ1-3; D might be TRBD1 (5 bases). The germline V and J ends were trimmed by 5 bases and 0 bases, with 8 bases remaining between them. Germline V gene lookup returns CDR1 MNHEY and CDR2 SVGEGT. The CDR3 totals 14 residues. In DNA, the CDR3 is TGTGCCAGCAGTCGACAGATCTCTGGAAACACCATATATTTT. Translated, it gives CASSRQISGNTIYF.

This chain uses TRBV5-1 with TRBJ2-1, with D uncertain. The V end was cut by 6 bases, the J end by 2 bases, with 15 bases between. CDR3 length: 15 residues. The germline V gene has CDR1 SGHRS and CDR2 YFSETQ. CDR3 in amino acids: CASNLASQAYNEQFF. In nucleotides, the CDR3 is TGCGCCAGCAATCTGGCTTCTCAGGCCTACAATGAGCAGTTCTTC.

The table lists this clone with a few counts. The V gene is TRBV28, the J gene TRBJ1-5; 8 bases agree with TRBD1. Looked up from germline, CDR1 is MDHEN and CDR2 is SYDVKM. V shed 8 bases and J 5 bases; nucleotides not matched to a gene: 8. The CDR3 spans 14 residues. CDR3 sequence (DNA): TGTGCCAGCTATACGACAGGGGACCATCAGCCCCAGCATTTT. It encodes CASYTTGDHQPQHF.

The V gene is TRBV11-2, the J gene TRBJ1-1, with D unresolved. CDR3 length: 12 residues. CDR1 SGHAT and CDR2 FQNNGV come from the germline V gene. The V gene lost 1 base and the J gene lost 8 bases, with 8 bases spanning the gap. CDR3 sequence: CASSLGRLEAFF. CDR3 nucleotide sequence: TGTGCCAGCAGCTTAGGACGACTGGAAGCTTTCTTT.